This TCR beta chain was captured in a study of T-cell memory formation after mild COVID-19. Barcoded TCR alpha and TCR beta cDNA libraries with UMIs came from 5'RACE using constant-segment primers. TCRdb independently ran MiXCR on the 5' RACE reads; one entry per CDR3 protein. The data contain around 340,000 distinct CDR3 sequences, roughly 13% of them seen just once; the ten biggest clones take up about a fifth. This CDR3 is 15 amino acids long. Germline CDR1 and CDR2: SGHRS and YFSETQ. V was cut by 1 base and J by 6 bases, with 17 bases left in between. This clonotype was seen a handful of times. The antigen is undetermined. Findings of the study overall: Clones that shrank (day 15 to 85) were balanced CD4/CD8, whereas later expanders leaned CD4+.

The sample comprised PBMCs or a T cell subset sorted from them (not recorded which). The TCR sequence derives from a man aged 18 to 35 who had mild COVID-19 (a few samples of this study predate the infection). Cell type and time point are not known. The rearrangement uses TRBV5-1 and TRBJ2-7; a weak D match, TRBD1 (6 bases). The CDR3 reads CASSLSGTPRGEQYF. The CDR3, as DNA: TGCGCCAGCAGCTTGTCCGGGACACCGAGGGGCGAGCAGTACTTC.